Shown below are 13 T cell receptor beta chains from a single sample sequenced in a study of T cell responses to AZD1222 COVID-19 vaccine. The repertoire was sequenced with immunoSEQ multiplex PCR; TCRdb's copy has only in-frame clones and lacks some. The table records 77,000 or so clones, approximately 90% of them present only once. Sequencing used peripheral blood, obtained on day 0 of AZD1222 vaccination. Source of these receptors: an adult in good health.

The rearrangement links TRBV9 to TRBJ2-1; the D gene could be TRBD1 or TRBD2 (5 bases each). Germline loops: CDR1 SGDLS, CDR2 YYNGEE. The CDR3 consists of 14 residues. Trimming cost V 2 bases and J 7 bases, with 13 bases left between them. CDR3: CASSVGPNVNEQFF. The DNA for the CDR3 is TGTGCCAGCAGCGTGGGACCGAACGTAAATGAGCAGTTCTTC.

This chain connects TRBV5-4 to TRBJ2-1, with D possibly matching TRBD2 (6 bases). The germline CDR1 and CDR2 sequences are SGHNT and YYREEE (reference sequence). Trimming pared 3 bases from V and 9 bases from J, leaving 16 bases between. CDR3 length: 14 amino acids. The CDR3 DNA sequence: TGTGCCAGCAGCTGGAACCTCGGGGGAGGTGAGCAGTTCTTC. Encoded protein: CASSWNLGGGEQFF.

This chain's CDR3 is CASSFNGAPKSYNEQFF. The CDR3 region has the DNA TGTGCCAGCAGTTTTAACGGGGCGCCTAAGTCCTACAATGAGCAGTTCTTC. V usage is TRBV28 and J usage is TRBJ2-1; perhaps D is TRBD1 or TRBD2 (5 bases each). V gave up 3 bases and J gave up 1 base, with 16 bases separating them. This CDR3 comprises 17 residues. Germline CDR1 and CDR2: MDHEN and SYDVKM.

A single count supports this clone. J is TRBJ2-1 and V is TRBV7-3; 7 nucleotides agree with TRBD2. The junction had 11 bases not matched to a gene; V was cut back by 1 base and J by 5 bases. Germline loops: CDR1 SGHTA, CDR2 FQGTGA. This CDR3 has 17 amino acids. The CDR3 reads CASSLMPLAEVHNEQFF. The CDR3 region has the DNA TGTGCCAGCAGCTTAATGCCCCTAGCGGAGGTTCACAATGAGCAGTTCTTC.

The chain has TRBV11-2 and TRBJ1-5; 8 nucleotides line up with TRBD1. Trimming took 0 bases from V and 6 from J; bases not matched to a gene: 4. Germline CDR1 and CDR2: SGHAT and FQNNGV. CDR3 length: 15 residues. The CDR3 loop is CASSLDGQGSQPQHF. CDR3 DNA: TGTGCCAGCAGCTTAGACGGACAGGGAAGTCAGCCCCAGCATTTT.

V is TRBV7-9 and J is TRBJ1-3; D remains ambiguous. The germline CDR1 and CDR2 sequences are SEHNR and FQNEAQ (reference sequence). V gave up 1 base and J gave up 2 bases, with 15 bases separating them. There are 17 residues in the CDR3. CDR3 in amino acids: CASSLEGPGSTGNTIYF. Here the CDR3 DNA reads TGTGCCAGCAGCTTAGAGGGCCCGGGGAGTACTGGAAACACCATATATTTT.

This clone has only one observation. The chain recombines TRBV19 with TRBJ1-1; D possibly corresponds to TRBD1 (5 bases). This CDR3 comprises 13 residues. Germline V lookup: CDR1 LNHDA, CDR2 SQIVND (reference sequence). V lost 1 base, J lost 8 bases, and 11 bases lay in between. CDR3 sequence (DNA): TGTGCCAGTAGTATAGTAGTCCAGGGCGAAGCTTTCTTT. This sequence encodes CASSIVVQGEAFF.

This chain links TRBV29-1 with TRBJ2-3; D unclear. CDR1 is SQVTM, CDR2 ANQGSEA, per germline. CDR3 size: 15 residues. V gave up 6 bases and J gave up 0 bases, with 16 bases separating them. The CDR3 protein is CSVPERGSSTDTQYF. CDR3 DNA sequence: TGCAGCGTCCCCGAGAGAGGATCTAGCACAGATACGCAGTATTTT.

V and J are TRBV30 and TRBJ2-7; D is possibly TRBD2 (6 bases). Between the trimmed V and J ends, which lost 3 bases and 0 bases, there was a span of 27 bases. The CDR3 has 19 amino acids. CDR1 and CDR2 from the germline V gene are GTSNPN and SVGIG (reference sequence). This CDR3 reads CAWSDPSRTGAPYSYEQYF. The CDR3 DNA reads as TGTGCCTGGAGCGACCCGTCCCGGACGGGAGCGCCCTACTCCTACGAGCAGTACTTC.

This chain joins TRBV4-3 and TRBJ2-7, with unresolved D. V shed 1 base and J shed 0 bases, with 10 bases lying between them. Germline CDR1 LGHNA, CDR2 YSLEER. The CDR3 is 15 amino acids. The DNA for the CDR3 is TGCGCCAGCAGCCAAGTAGGCAGCGACTCCTACGAGCAGTACTTC. It is translated as CASSQVGSDSYEQYF.

This clone showed up just once. J is TRBJ2-7 and V is TRBV6-1; possibly TRBD2 for D (5 bases). This CDR3 contains 14 residues. Per the germline V gene, CDR1 is MNHNS and CDR2 is SASEGT. The V end was cut by 1 base, the J end by 5 bases, with 12 bases between. CDR3: CASSEVASSDEQYF. DNA of the CDR3: TGTGCCAGCAGTGAAGTCGCTAGCAGCGACGAGCAGTACTTC.

This chain joins TRBV29-1 and TRBJ1-2; D uncertain. CDR3 length: 14 residues. Trimming shortened V by 3 bases and J by 5 bases, and 16 bases separated the two germline ends. Per the germline V gene, CDR1 is SQVTM and CDR2 is ANQGSEA. The CDR3 sequence is CSVESPTHVYGYTF. The CDR3 DNA is TGCAGCGTTGAGAGCCCCACCCACGTTTATGGCTACACCTTC.

V gene TRBV4-2 combines with J gene TRBJ2-2; TRBD2 might be the D (5 bases). The germline V and J ends were trimmed by 0 bases and 5 bases, with 19 bases remaining between them. The CDR3 sequence is 18 residues long. From germline, CDR1 is LGHNA and CDR2 YNFKEQ. DNA of the CDR3: TGTGCCAGCAGCCAAGAAGACATGGGGAGTAGGAAAACCGGGGAGCTGTTTTTT. This codes for CASSQEDMGSRKTGELFF.